The 4 T cell receptor beta chains below come from one sample, sequenced in a study of T cell responses to AZD1222 COVID-19 vaccine. TCRdb's copy holds only in-frame clones and misses some; the assay was immunoSEQ multiplex PCR. The data contain 75,000 to 90,000 clones, about 84% of them singletons. The starting material was peripheral blood, obtained on day 0 of AZD1222 vaccination. The receptors come from an adult in good health.

V usage is TRBV29-1 and J usage is TRBJ1-2; TRBD1 aligns across 11 bases. Unmatched junction bases numbered 4, after V lost 6 bases and J lost 4 bases. The CDR3 has 13 residues. Germline-derived CDR1 and CDR2 are SQVTM and ANQGSEA. DNA for the CDR3: TGCAGCGTCGGGACAGGGGGTCCCTATGGCTACACCTTC. It encodes CSVGTGGPYGYTF.

The CDR3 is CASSFRAAITDTQYF. The CDR3 DNA reads as TGTGCCAGCAGCTTTAGGGCGGCGATAACAGATACGCAGTATTTT. The chain uses TRBV7-2 and TRBJ2-3; D is ambiguous. V lost 3 bases, J lost 3 bases, and 13 bases lay in between. CDR3 length equals 15 residues. The germline gives CDR1 SGHTA, CDR2 FQGNSA.

This rearrangement joins TRBV19 to TRBJ1-6; D is ambiguous. The CDR3 length is 15 residues. V was cut by 6 bases and J by 0 bases, with 9 bases left in between. Germline V gene sequence: CDR1 LNHDA, CDR2 SQIVND (reference sequence). CDR3 nucleotide sequence: TGTGCCAGTAGGATGACACTCTCCTATAATTCACCCCTCCACTTT. Protein: CASRMTLSYNSPLHF. Full variable domain (remainder filled in from reference TRBV19 and TRBJ1-6): DGGITQSPKYLFRKEGQNVTLSCEQNLNHDAMYWYRQDPGQGLRLIYYSQIVNDFQKGDIAEGYSVSREKKESFPLTVTSAQKNPTAFYLCASRMTLSYNSPLHFGNGTRLTVT.

The chain has TRBV3-1 (or the pseudogene TRBV3-2) and TRBJ2-7; the D call may be TRBD1 or TRBD2 (5 bases each). The CDR3 is 16 residues long. V shed 4 bases and J shed 2 bases, with 18 bases lying between them. Germline assignment: CDR1 LGHDT and CDR2 YNNKEL (reference sequence). CDR3 region: CASSPVLRGATYEQYF. CDR3 DNA: TGTGCCAGCAGCCCGGTCCTCCGGGGCGCGACCTACGAGCAGTACTTC.